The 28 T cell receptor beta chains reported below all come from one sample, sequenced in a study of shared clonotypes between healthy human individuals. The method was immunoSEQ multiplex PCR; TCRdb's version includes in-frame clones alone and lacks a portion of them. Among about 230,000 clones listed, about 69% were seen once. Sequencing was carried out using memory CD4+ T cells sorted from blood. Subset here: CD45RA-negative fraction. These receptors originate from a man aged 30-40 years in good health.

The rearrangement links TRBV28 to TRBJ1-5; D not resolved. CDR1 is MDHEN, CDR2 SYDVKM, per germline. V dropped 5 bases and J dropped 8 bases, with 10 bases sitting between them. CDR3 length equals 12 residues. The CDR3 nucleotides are TGTGCCAGCAGTATAATAAAGGAGCCCCAGCATTTT. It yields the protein CASSIIKEPQHF.

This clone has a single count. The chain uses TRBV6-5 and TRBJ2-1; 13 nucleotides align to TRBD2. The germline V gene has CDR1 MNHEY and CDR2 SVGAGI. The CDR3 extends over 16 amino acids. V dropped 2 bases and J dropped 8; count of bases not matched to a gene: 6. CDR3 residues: CASSYRTSGSGDEQFF. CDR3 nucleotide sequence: TGTGCCAGCAGTTACCGGACTAGCGGGAGTGGGGATGAGCAGTTCTTC.

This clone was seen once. CDR3 coding DNA: TGTGCCAGCAGCTTTTCTCCGGGAGTAAACAGCCTGAACACTGAAGCTTTCTTT. This translates into CASSFSPGVNSLNTEAFF. The rearrangement uses TRBV5-6 and TRBJ1-1; no clear D gene. The CDR3 sequence is 18 residues long. In germline, CDR1 is SGHDT, CDR2 YYEEEE. The V end was cut by 2 bases, the J end by 0 bases, with 20 bases between.

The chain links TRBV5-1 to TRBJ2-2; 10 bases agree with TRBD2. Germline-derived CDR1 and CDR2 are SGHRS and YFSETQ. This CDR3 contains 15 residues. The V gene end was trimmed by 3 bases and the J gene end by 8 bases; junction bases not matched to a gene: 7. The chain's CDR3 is CASSSTGTSEGELFF. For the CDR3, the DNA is TGCGCCAGCAGCTCTACCGGGACTAGCGAGGGGGAGCTGTTTTTT.

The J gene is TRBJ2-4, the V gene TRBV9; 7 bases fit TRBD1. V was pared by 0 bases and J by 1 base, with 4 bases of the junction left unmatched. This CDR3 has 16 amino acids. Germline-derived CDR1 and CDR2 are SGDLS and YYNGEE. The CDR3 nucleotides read TGTGCCAGCAGCGTAGACACAGGGGTGGCCAAAAACATTCAGTACTTC. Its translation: CASSVDTGVAKNIQYF.

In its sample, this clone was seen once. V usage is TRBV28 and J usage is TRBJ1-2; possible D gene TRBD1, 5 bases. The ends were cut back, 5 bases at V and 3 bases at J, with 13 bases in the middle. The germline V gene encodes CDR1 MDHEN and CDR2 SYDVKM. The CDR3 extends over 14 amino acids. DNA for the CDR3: TGTGCCAGCAGTCCCCAGGGAGGGTACTATGGCTACACCTTC. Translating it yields CASSPQGGYYGYTF.

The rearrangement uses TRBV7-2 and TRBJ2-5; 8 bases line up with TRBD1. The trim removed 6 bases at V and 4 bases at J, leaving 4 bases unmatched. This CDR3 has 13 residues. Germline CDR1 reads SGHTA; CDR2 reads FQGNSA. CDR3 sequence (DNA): TGTGCCAGCAGTCAGGGGGCCCGAGAGACCCAGTACTTC. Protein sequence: CASSQGARETQYF.

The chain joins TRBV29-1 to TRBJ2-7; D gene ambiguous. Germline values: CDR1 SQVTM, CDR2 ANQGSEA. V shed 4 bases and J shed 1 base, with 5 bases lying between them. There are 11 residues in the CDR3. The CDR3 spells CSVGWSYEQYF. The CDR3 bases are TGCAGCGTTGGCTGGTCCTACGAGCAGTACTTC.

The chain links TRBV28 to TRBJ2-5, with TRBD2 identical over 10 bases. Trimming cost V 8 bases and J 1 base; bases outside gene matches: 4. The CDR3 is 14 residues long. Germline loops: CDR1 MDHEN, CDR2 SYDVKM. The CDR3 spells CASLLAGAQETQYF. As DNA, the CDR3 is TGTGCCAGCCTCCTAGCGGGAGCCCAAGAGACCCAGTACTTC.

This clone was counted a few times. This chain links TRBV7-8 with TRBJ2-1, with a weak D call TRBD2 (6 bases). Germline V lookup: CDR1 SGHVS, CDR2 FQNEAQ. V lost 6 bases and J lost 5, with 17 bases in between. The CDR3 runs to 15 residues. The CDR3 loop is CASRRDARRDNEQFF. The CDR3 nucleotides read TGTGCCAGCAGGCGGGACGCCCGTCGGGACAATGAGCAGTTCTTC. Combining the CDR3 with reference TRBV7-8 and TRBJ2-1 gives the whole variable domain GAGVSQSPRYKVAKRGQDVALRCDPISGHVSLFWYQQALGQGPEFLTYFQNEAQLDKSGLPSDRFFAERPEGSVSTLKIQRTQQEDSAVYLCASRRDARRDNEQFFGPGTRLTVL.

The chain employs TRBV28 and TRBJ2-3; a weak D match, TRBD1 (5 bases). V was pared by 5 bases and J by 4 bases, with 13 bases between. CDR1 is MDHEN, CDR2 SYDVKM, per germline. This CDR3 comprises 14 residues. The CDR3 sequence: CASSTSRESDTQYF. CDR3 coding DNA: TGTGCCAGCAGTACCAGCAGGGAATCAGATACGCAGTATTTT.

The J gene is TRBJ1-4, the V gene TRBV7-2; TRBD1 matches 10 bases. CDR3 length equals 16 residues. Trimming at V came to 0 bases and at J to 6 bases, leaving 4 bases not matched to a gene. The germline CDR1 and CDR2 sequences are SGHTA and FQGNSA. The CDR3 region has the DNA TGTGCCAGCAGCTTAGCATCCGGGACAGGGGATGAAAAACTGTTTTTT. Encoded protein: CASSLASGTGDEKLFF.

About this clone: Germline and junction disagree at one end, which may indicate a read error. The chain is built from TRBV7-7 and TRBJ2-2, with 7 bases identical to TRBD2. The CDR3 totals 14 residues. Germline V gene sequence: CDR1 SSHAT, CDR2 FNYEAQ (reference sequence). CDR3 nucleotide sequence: TGTGCTAGCAGCTGGGGGGGATACACCGGGGAGCTGTTTTTT. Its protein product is CASSWGGYTGELFF.

CDR3 sequence reads: CATSRDYGTGADEQYF. CDR3 DNA sequence: TGTGCCACCAGCAGAGATTATGGGACAGGGGCCGACGAGCAGTACTTC. This chain links TRBV15 with TRBJ2-7, with TRBD1 identical over 10 bases. Germline V gene lookup returns CDR1 LNHNV and CDR2 YYDKDF (reference sequence). CDR3 length: 16 amino acids. After removal of 0 bases from V and 5 bases from J, the junction contained 7 bases not matched to a gene.

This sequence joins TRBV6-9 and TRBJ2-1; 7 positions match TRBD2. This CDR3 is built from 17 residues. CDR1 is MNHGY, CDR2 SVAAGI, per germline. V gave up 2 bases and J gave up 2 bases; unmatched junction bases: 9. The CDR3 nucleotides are TGTGCCAGCAGTTATGGTTTGGCGGGAGAAACCTACAATGAGCAGTTCTTC. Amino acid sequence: CASSYGLAGETYNEQFF.

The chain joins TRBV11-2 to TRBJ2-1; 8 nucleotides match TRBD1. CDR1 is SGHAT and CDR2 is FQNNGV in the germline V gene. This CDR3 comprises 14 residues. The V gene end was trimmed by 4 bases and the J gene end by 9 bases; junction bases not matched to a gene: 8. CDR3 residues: CASSSIQGVIEQFF. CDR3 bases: TGTGCCAGCAGCTCAATACAGGGGGTTATTGAGCAGTTCTTC.

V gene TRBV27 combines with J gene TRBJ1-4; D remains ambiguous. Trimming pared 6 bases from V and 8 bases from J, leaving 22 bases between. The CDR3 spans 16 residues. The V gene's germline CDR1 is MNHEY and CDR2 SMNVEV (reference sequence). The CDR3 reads CASRKQGAGLGEKLFF. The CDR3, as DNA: TGTGCCAGCAGAAAACAAGGCGCAGGCTTAGGCGAAAAACTGTTTTTT. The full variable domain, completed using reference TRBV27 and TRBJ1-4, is EAQVTQNPRYLITVTGKKLTVTCSQNMNHEYMSWYRQDPGLGLRQIYYSMNVEVTDKGDVPEGYKVSRKEKRNFPLILESPSPNQTSLYFCASRKQGAGLGEKLFFGSGTQLSVL.

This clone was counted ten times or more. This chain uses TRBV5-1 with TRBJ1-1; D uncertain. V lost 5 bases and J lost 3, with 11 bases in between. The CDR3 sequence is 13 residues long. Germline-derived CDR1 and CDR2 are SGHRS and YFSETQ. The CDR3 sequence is CASSQREYTEAFF. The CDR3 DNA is TGCGCCAGCAGTCAAAGGGAATACACTGAAGCTTTCTTT.

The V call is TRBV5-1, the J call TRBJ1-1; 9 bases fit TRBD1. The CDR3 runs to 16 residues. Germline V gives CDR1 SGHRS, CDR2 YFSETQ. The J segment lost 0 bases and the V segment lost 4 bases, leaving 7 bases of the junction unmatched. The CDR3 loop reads CASSLQGAKMNTEAFF. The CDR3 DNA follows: TGCGCCAGCAGCCTACAGGGGGCGAAGATGAACACTGAAGCTTTCTTT.

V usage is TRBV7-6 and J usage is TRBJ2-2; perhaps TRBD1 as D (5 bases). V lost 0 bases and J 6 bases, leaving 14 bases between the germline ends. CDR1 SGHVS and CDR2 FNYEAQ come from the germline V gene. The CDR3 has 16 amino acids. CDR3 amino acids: CASSLAEQGNAGELFF. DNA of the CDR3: TGTGCCAGCAGCTTAGCGGAGCAGGGTAACGCCGGGGAGCTGTTTTTT.

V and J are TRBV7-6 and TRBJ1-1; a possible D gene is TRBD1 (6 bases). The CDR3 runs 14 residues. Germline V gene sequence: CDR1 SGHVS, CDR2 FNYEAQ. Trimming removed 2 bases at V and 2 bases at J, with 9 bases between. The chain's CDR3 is CASSLLGGNTEAFF. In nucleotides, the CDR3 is TGTGCCAGCAGCTTATTAGGGGGTAACACTGAAGCTTTCTTT.

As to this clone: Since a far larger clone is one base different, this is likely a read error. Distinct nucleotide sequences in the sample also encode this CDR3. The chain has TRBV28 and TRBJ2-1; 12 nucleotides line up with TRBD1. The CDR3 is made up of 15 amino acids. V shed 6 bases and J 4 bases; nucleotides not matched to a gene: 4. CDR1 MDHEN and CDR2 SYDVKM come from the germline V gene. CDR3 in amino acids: CASRGTGGRYNEQFF. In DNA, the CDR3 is TGTGCCAGCAGGGGGACAGGGGGCCGTTACAATGAGCAGTTCTTC.

The CDR3 loop is CASSPPGQGQPQHF. The CDR3 DNA is TGTGCCAGCTCGCCTCCGGGACAGGGACAGCCCCAGCATTTT. This sequence joins TRBV18 and TRBJ1-5, with 9 bases matching TRBD1. V dropped 6 bases and J dropped 7; count of bases not matched to a gene: 7. Germline CDR1 and CDR2: KGHSH and LQKENI. The CDR3 is 14 residues long.

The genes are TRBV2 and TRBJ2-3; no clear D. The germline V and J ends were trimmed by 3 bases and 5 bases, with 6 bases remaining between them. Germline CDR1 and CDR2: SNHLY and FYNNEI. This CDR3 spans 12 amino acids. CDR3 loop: CASSEIVDTQYF. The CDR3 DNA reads TGTGCCAGCAGTGAGATTGTAGATACGCAGTATTTT.

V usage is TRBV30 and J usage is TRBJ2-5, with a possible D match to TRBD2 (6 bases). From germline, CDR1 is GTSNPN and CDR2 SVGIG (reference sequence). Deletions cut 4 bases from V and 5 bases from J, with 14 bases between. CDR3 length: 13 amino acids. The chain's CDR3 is CAWKLSGVETQYF. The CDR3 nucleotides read TGTGCCTGGAAATTATCGGGGGTTGAGACCCAGTACTTC.

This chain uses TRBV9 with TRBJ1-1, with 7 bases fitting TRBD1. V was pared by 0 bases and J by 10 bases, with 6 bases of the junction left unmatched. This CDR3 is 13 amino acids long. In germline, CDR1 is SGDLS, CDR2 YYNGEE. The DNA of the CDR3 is TGTGCCAGCAGCGTAGGGCAGGGGGGTTCAGCTTTCTTT. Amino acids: CASSVGQGGSAFF.

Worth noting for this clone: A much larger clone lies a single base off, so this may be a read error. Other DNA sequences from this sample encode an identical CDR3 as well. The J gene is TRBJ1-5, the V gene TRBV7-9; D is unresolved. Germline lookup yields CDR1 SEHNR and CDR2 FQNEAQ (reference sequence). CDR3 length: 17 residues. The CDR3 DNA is TGTGCTAGCAGCAGCCCGTACCGGAACGATAGCAATCAGCCCCAGCATTTT. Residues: CASSSPYRNDSNQPQHF. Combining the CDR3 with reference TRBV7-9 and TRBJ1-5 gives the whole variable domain DTGVSQNPRHKITKRGQNVTFRCDPISEHNRLYWYRQTLGQGPEFLTYFQNEAQLEKSRLLSDRFSAERPKGSFSTLEIQRTEQGDSAMYLCASSSPYRNDSNQPQHFGDGTRLSIL.

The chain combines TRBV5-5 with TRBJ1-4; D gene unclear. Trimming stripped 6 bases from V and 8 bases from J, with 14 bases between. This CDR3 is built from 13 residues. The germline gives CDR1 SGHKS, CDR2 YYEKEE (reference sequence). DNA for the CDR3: TGTGCCAGCAACCCAAGGGTAGGGGAAAAACTGTTTTTT. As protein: CASNPRVGEKLFF.